The present T cell receptor beta chain was sequenced within a study of T cells in Graves' hyperthyroidism and ophthalmopathy. Study-wide points: Most thyroid-expanded clonotypes above 0.001 were also found in blood. Ophthalmopathy was predicted by the model a median of around 5.9 months ahead of onset.

This CDR3 region has 14 residues. The V and J ends lost 7 bases and 2 bases respectively, with 15 bases between them. The germline V gene encodes CDR1 SGHTA and CDR2 FQGNSA. Amplification yielded TCR beta CDR3 regions, with RNA transcripts as the source. The HTBI set primed first-round TCR CDR3 RT-PCR. TCRdb reanalysed the multiplex PCR reads using MiXCR and keeps one entry per CDR3 protein. The sample gives about 840,000 distinct CDR3 sequences, 35% to 45% of which show up once; about 9% is in the top ten. Clinical symptoms, serum thyroxine and TRAb, thyroid ultrasound and orbital computed tomography together formed the diagnostic basis. PBMCs were sourced from approximately 9.3 ml fresh peripheral blood. A note on this clonotype: Its antigen is unidentified.

This sequence originates from a man aged 18 to 29 with Graves' hyperthyroidism. The chain links TRBV7-2 to TRBJ2-7; possible D gene TRBD2, 5 bases. Specimen: blood. CDR3 loop: CASTLLGSAYEQYF. The CDR3 DNA sequence: TGTGCCAGCACCCTTCTAGGTAGCGCCTACGAGCAGTACTTC.